Included here is one T cell receptor beta chain sequence, with context. What it binds is not known. A junction boundary mismatches the germline segment, possibly from a read error. The CDR3 is 14 residues long. Germline CDR1 SNHLY, CDR2 FYNNEI. This sample was taken from a study of cytomegalovirus exposure and HLA in healthy donors. The method was immunoSEQ multiplex PCR; TCRdb's version includes in-frame clones alone and lacks a portion of them. In the table there are approximately 110,000 clones, about nine tenths of which are singletons. Points from the study as a whole: It was reportedly the case that the classifier diagnosed cytomegalovirus status with high specificity and sensitivity.

The chain links TRBV2 to TRBJ1-5, with 7 bases identical to TRBD1. The sequence was obtained from a woman younger than 30 in good health and CMV-seronegative. The source material was PBMCs. CDR3 sequence: CASIAGGSDQPQHF. In DNA form, the CDR3 reads TGTGCCAGCATTGCAGGGGGTAGCGATCAGCCCCAGCATTTT.